This T cell receptor beta chain emerged from a study of long-term antiretroviral therapy in people with HIV. Study-wide results and caveats: Pre-ART clonal expansions dominated every time point's repertoire.

The CDR3 covers 16 residues. The germline CDR1 and CDR2 sequences are SGHAT and FQNNGV. V lost 1 base to trimming and J lost 6 bases, with 16 bases between them. With survey level as its setting, the immunoSEQ assay was v3.0. A per-sample goal of roughly 35,000-55,000 T-cell genomes was targeted by sequencing. The method was immunoSEQ multiplex PCR; TCRdb's version includes in-frame clones alone and lacks a portion of them. The sample holds about 28,000 clones, around 80% seen once. Note on this clone: Its cognate antigen is unknown.

The receptor was derived from a man aged 30 to 39 with HIV. The rearrangement uses TRBV11-2 and TRBJ1-5; possibly TRBD1 for D (6 bases). This specimen consisted of unsorted PBMCs, obtained nearly 2.9 years after starting antiretroviral therapy. In DNA, the CDR3 is TGTGCCAGCAGCTTAGGACCCACAGGAGGGGGTCAGCCCCAGCATTTT. Translating it yields CASSLGPTGGGQPQHF. The variable domain in full, with the rest retrieved from reference TRBV11-2 and TRBJ1-5, is EAGVAQSPRYKIIEKRQSVAFWCNPISGHATLYWYQQILGQGPKLLIQFQNNGVVDDSQLPKDRFSAERLKGVDSTLKIQPAKLEDSAVYLCASSLGPTGGGQPQHFGDGTRLSIL.